Presented here are 26 T cell receptor beta chains from one specimen sequenced in a study of shared clonotypes between healthy human individuals. TCRdb keeps only in-frame clones here, not all; method: immunoSEQ multiplex PCR. This sample carries 950,000 to 1,100,000 clones, 78% of them seen once, and the ten largest clones take roughly 0.62%. Source material: memory CD4+ T cells from PBMCs. Subset: CD45RA-negative fraction. The receptor source for this set is a man younger than 30 in good health. Some clones in this sample may be carry-over from other donors' samples.

As concerns this clone: At one of its ends the junction is not consistent with the germline gene, which may arise from a read error. V gene TRBV28 combines with J gene TRBJ2-1; 7 bases line up with TRBD1. CDR1 MDHEN and CDR2 SYDVKM come from the germline V gene. The CDR3 is 15 residues long. Here the CDR3 DNA reads TGTGCCAGCAAAGTTCGGACAGGATCCTTCAATGAGCAGTTCTTC. It encodes CASKVRTGSFNEQFF.

The CDR3 spells CASSELWPPNEQFF. In DNA form, the CDR3 reads TGTGCCAGCAGTGAACTTTGGCCACCCAATGAGCAGTTCTTC. The V call is TRBV25-1, the J call TRBJ2-1; D is unclear. The germline V gene has CDR1 MGHDK and CDR2 SYGVNS. The CDR3 spans 14 residues. Trimming removed 2 bases from V and 6 bases from J, with 11 bases in between.

This clone was observed a single time. This chain joins TRBV5-1 and TRBJ1-2; a possible D gene is TRBD1 (5 bases). CDR3 length: 17 amino acids. Germline V lookup: CDR1 SGHRS, CDR2 YFSETQ. The germline V and J ends were trimmed by 0 bases and 1 base, with 16 bases remaining between them. The CDR3 sequence: CASSLGLGDSNNYGYTF. The CDR3 DNA reads TGCGCCAGCAGCTTGGGGTTAGGGGACTCTAATAACTATGGCTACACCTTC.

Concerning this clone itself: This may arise from a read error, as a much more abundant clone is one base away. Other DNA sequences in the sample encode the same CDR3. This chain uses TRBV6-5 with TRBJ2-5; D not certain. Germline CDR1 MNHEY, CDR2 SVGAGI. There are 11 residues in the CDR3. V lost 4 bases to trimming and J lost 3 bases, with 3 bases between them. The CDR3: CASSLEETQYF. In nucleotides, the CDR3 is TGTGCCAGCAGTTTAGAAGAGACCCAGTACTTC.

The CDR3, as DNA: TGCGCCAGCAGTGATGGTCTAGCGGGGTGGACCCAAGAGACCCAGTACTTC. This encodes CASSDGLAGWTQETQYF. The chain employs TRBV10-1 and TRBJ2-5; 9 positions agree with TRBD2. CDR3 length: 17 residues. The germline V gene encodes CDR1 WNHNN and CDR2 SYGVQD (reference sequence). The J segment lost 1 base and the V segment lost 3 bases, leaving 9 bases of the junction unmatched.

In this sample, this clone turned up a few times. The chain is built from TRBV5-4 and TRBJ2-6, with D tentatively TRBD1 (5 bases). V lost 4 bases and J lost 2, with 10 bases in between. The CDR3 totals 15 residues. The germline CDR1 and CDR2 sequences are SGHNT and YYREEE (reference sequence). The CDR3 region has the DNA TGTGCCAGCAGCGATCAGGGTGCTGGGGCCAACGTCCTGACTTTC. Translation: CASSDQGAGANVLTF.

The chain combines TRBV10-3 with TRBJ2-7; 13 bases line up with TRBD2. The trim removed 2 bases at V and 0 bases at J, leaving 1 base unmatched. Germline CDR1 ENHRY, CDR2 SYGVKD. The CDR3 contains 16 residues. The chain's CDR3 is CAISERTSGSSYEQYF. The CDR3 DNA follows: TGTGCCATCAGTGAGCGGACTAGCGGGAGCTCCTACGAGCAGTACTTC.

V is TRBV5-6 and J is TRBJ2-7; no clear D gene. With 1 base removed from V and 5 bases from J, the gap between germline ends came to 10 bases. The V gene's germline CDR1 is SGHDT and CDR2 YYEEEE. This CDR3 comprises 13 residues. The CDR3 nucleotides are TGTGCCAGCAGCTTGTTAGGCCCCCACGAGCAGTACTTC. Protein sequence: CASSLLGPHEQYF. The variable domain in full, with the rest retrieved from reference TRBV5-6 and TRBJ2-7, is DAGVTQSPTHLIKTRGQQVTLRCSPKSGHDTVSWYQQALGQGPQFIFQYYEEEERQRGNFPDRFSGHQFPNYSSELNVNALLLGDSALYLCASSLLGPHEQYFGPGTRLTVT.

CDR3 loop: CASSPGYNEQFF. CDR3 DNA sequence: TGTGCCAGCAGCCCAGGGTACAATGAGCAGTTCTTC. The chain combines TRBV7-9 with TRBJ2-1, with a weak D call TRBD1 (5 bases). V dropped 5 bases and J dropped 4 bases, with 6 bases sitting between them. Germline CDR1 SEHNR, CDR2 FQNEAQ (reference sequence). The length of the CDR3 is 12 residues.

About this clone itself: A far larger clone differs by one base, so this is likely a read error. This same CDR3 is encoded by further DNA sequences in the sample. In nucleotides, the CDR3 is TGTGCCAGCAGTTTATTGTCGGCTAATCAGCCTCAGCATTTT. Translated, it gives CASSLLSANQPQHF. The gene calls are TRBV28 and TRBJ1-5; D is unclear. This CDR3 has 14 amino acids. CDR1 MDHEN and CDR2 SYDVKM come from the germline V gene.

Remarks on this clone: Being one base from a much bigger clone, this may be a read error. The chain joins TRBV6-4 to TRBJ1-1; D might be TRBD1 (5 bases). Germline V gene lookup returns CDR1 MRHNA and CDR2 SNTAGT. V was trimmed by 5 bases and J by 1 base, leaving 8 bases between them. The CDR3 has 13 amino acids. The CDR3 bases are TGTGCCAGCAGTCTTGACAGGAACACTGAAGCTTTCTTT. Translated, it gives CASSLDRNTEAFF.

This chain connects TRBV11-2 to TRBJ1-4; D not certain. V was pared by 1 base and J by 7 bases, with 10 bases between. The germline V gene encodes CDR1 SGHAT and CDR2 FQNNGV. The CDR3 has 14 residues. This CDR3 is CASSLAGVSEKLFF. CDR3 DNA: TGTGCCAGCAGCTTAGCCGGGGTTAGTGAAAAACTGTTTTTT.

In DNA, the CDR3 is TGTGCCAGTAAAACTAGCGGCCTAGCCAAAAACATTCAGTACTTC. This codes for CASKTSGLAKNIQYF. This sequence joins TRBV19 and TRBJ2-4; 8 bases map to TRBD2. The CDR3 has 15 amino acids. The germline CDR1 and CDR2 sequences are LNHDA and SQIVND (reference sequence). With V trimmed by 7 bases and J by 0 bases, 5 bases remained unmatched.

The chain links TRBV4-1 to TRBJ2-4; D may be TRBD1 (5 bases). The CDR3 has 15 residues. V lost 5 bases to trimming and J lost 3 bases, with 14 bases between them. Germline CDR1 reads MGHRA; CDR2 reads YSYEKL. CDR3: CASSSTGLDKNIQYF. The CDR3 DNA sequence: TGCGCCAGCAGCTCCACAGGTTTAGACAAAAACATTCAGTACTTC.

This chain joins TRBV2 and TRBJ2-7; D call uncertain. In germline, CDR1 is SNHLY, CDR2 FYNNEI. The CDR3 runs to 10 residues. Trimming cost V 8 bases and J 2 bases, with 4 bases left between them. The DNA of the CDR3 is TGTGCCAGCGCAACCTACGAGCAGTACTTC. It is translated as CASATYEQYF.

The chain combines TRBV7-9 with TRBJ2-1; D ambiguous. CDR3 size: 15 residues. Looked up from germline, CDR1 is SEHNR and CDR2 is FQNEAQ (reference sequence). V was shortened by 5 bases and J by 5 bases, with 16 bases between the two germline ends. DNA for the CDR3: TGTGCCAGCAGCGAACGTAGTGTTAACGACAATGAGCAGTTCTTC. Amino acid sequence: CASSERSVNDNEQFF.

In this sample, this clone turned up once. A far larger clone is a single base away, which makes a read error likely. The chain links TRBV29-1 to TRBJ1-5; D perhaps matches TRBD1 (5 bases). Germline CDR1 SQVTM, CDR2 ANQGSEA. Trimming removed 4 bases from V and 4 bases from J, with 17 bases in between. The CDR3 runs to 15 residues. The CDR3 reads CSVAGGGLENQPQHF. The CDR3 coding sequence is TGCAGCGTTGCGGGGGGTGGGTTGGAAAATCAGCCCCAGCATTTT.

This clone was seen many times. The sample has other DNA sequences that encode this CDR3 too. The chain uses TRBV7-3 and TRBJ2-3; D gene ambiguous. Deletions cut 1 base from V and 3 bases from J, with 5 bases between. Germline lookup yields CDR1 SGHTA and CDR2 FQGTGA. This CDR3 is 13 amino acids long. The CDR3 loop reads CASSLSRTDTQYF. The CDR3 coding sequence is TGTGCCAGCAGCTTAAGCAGGACAGATACGCAGTATTTT.

This rearrangement joins TRBV2 to TRBJ2-1; D not certain. The CDR3 consists of 11 residues. The V gene's germline CDR1 is SNHLY and CDR2 FYNNEI. Trimming cost V 8 bases and J 6 bases, with 8 bases left between them. CDR3 sequence: CASQWSNEQFF. CDR3 DNA sequence: TGTGCCAGCCAATGGAGCAATGAGCAGTTCTTC. Together with reference TRBV2 and TRBJ2-1, the CDR3 gives the full variable domain: EPEVTQTPSHQVTQMGQEVILRCVPISNHLYFYWYRQILGQKVEFLVSFYNNEISEKSEIFDDQFSVERPDGSNFTLKIRSTKLEDSAMYFCASQWSNEQFFGPGTRLTVL.

V and J are TRBV5-1 and TRBJ1-4; D unresolved. The CDR3 extends over 14 amino acids. Looked up from germline, CDR1 is SGHRS and CDR2 is YFSETQ. Trimming removed 4 bases from V and 4 bases from J, with 11 bases in between. The CDR3 sequence is CASSPEPFNEKLFF. The CDR3, as DNA: TGCGCCAGCAGCCCGGAGCCCTTTAATGAAAAACTGTTTTTT.

V usage is TRBV5-6 and J usage is TRBJ2-1; D is perhaps TRBD1 (6 bases). CDR3 size: 16 residues. In germline, CDR1 is SGHDT, CDR2 YYEEEE. The V end was cut by 0 bases, the J end by 5 bases, with 15 bases between. The CDR3 DNA reads as TGTGCCAGCAGCTTGGACGCAGGGGCCGTGAACAATGAGCAGTTCTTC. This translates into CASSLDAGAVNNEQFF.

V gene TRBV7-2 combines with J gene TRBJ2-5; no definite D call. Trimming pared 4 bases from V and 4 bases from J, leaving 4 bases between. CDR1 is SGHTA, CDR2 FQGNSA, per germline. The length of the CDR3 is 11 residues. This CDR3 reads CASSWLETQYF. In DNA, the CDR3 is TGTGCCAGCAGCTGGTTAGAGACCCAGTACTTC.

This clone was detected only once. The chain joins TRBV7-8 to TRBJ2-5; D gene uncertain. Germline loops: CDR1 SGHVS, CDR2 FQNEAQ. This CDR3 is built from 12 residues. The V gene lost 5 bases and the J gene lost 4 bases, with 8 bases spanning the gap. The CDR3 DNA reads TGTGCCAGCAGCAAAATTGGAGAGACCCAGTACTTC. Translating it yields CASSKIGETQYF.

This chain connects TRBV28 to TRBJ2-7; 7 nucleotides match TRBD2. Germline V gene data show CDR1 as MDHEN and CDR2 as SYDVKM. CDR3 size: 12 residues. The V gene end was trimmed by 3 bases and the J gene end by 12 bases; junction bases not matched to a gene: 8. The CDR3 spells CASSFTGLGRYF. The CDR3 DNA sequence: TGTGCCAGCAGTTTCACCGGACTAGGGCGGTACTTC.

The CDR3 DNA sequence: TGTGCCAGCAGCTCGACAGGGCGAAGGGAGACCCAGTACTTC. Its protein is CASSSTGRRETQYF. The V gene is TRBV11-3, the J gene TRBJ2-5; 7 positions agree with TRBD1. V lost 4 bases, J lost 5 bases, and 7 bases stayed unmatched. Germline V gene lookup returns CDR1 SGHNT and CDR2 YENEEA. This CDR3 has 14 residues.

Only a few counts were recorded for this clone. The J gene is TRBJ2-1, the V gene TRBV21-1. TRBV21-1 is an annotated pseudogene. This CDR3 contains 17 residues. Here the CDR3 reads CASSLYHDWGYCGEQFF. For the CDR3, the DNA is TGTGCCAGCAGCCTCTACCACGACTGGGGGTATTGTGGTGAGCAGTTCTTC.